This TCR beta chain was observed in a study of tumor-infiltrating lymphocytes in oesophageal squamous cell carcinoma. One entry per CDR3 protein, called by TCRdb with MiXCR from the PCR reads. The sample holds 8,500 to 14,000 distinct CDR3 sequences, approximately 60% seen once. Germline V gene sequence: CDR1 SGHDT, CDR2 YYEEEE. This CDR3 comprises 15 residues. This sequence originates from a male donor with esophageal squamous cell carcinoma. The sequenced material came from esophageal tumor tissue. The gene calls are TRBV5-6 and TRBJ2-5; the match to TRBD1 covers 9 bases. The DNA end is a closer match to TRBJ2-7, so the J assignment may be wrong. CDR3 sequence reads: CASSFTGTGSYEQYF. The CDR3, as DNA: TGTGCCAGCAGCTTTACCGGGACAGGGTCCTACGAGCAGTACTTC.